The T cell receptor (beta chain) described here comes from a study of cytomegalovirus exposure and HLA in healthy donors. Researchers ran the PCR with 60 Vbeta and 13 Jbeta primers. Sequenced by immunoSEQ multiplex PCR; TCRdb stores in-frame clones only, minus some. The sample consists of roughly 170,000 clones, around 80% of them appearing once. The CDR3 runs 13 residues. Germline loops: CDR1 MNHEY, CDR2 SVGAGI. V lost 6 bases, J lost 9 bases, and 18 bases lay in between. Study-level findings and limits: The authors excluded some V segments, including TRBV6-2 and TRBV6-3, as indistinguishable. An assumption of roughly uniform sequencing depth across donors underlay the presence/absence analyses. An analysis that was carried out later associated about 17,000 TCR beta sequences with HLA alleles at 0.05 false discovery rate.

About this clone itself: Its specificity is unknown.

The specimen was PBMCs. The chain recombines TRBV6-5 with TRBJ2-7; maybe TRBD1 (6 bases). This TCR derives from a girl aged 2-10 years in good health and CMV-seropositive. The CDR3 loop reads CASSGHLKGVQYF. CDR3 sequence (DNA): TGTGCCAGCAGCGGACATCTCAAGGGGGTGCAGTACTTC.